The clone carrying this T cell receptor beta chain was recorded a few times. The source of the sample is a study of immune characterization of retroperitoneal liposarcoma. TCRdb passed the PCR reads through MiXCR, listing each CDR3 protein once. The table records about 10,000 distinct CDR3 sequences, 30% to 45% of them present only once. The CDR3 totals 11 residues. V dropped 5 bases and J dropped 10 bases, with 9 bases sitting between them. CDR1 is SGHAT, CDR2 FQNNGV, per germline. The genes are TRBV11-2 and TRBJ2-1, with D uncertain. The sequence was obtained from a female donor with retroperitoneal liposarcoma. Sequencing was done on a sample of tumor tissue. CDR3 region: CASSNLREQFF. The CDR3 bases are TGTGCCAGCAGCAACCTTCGGGAGCAGTTCTTC.